Each of the 10 T cell receptor beta chains below was sequenced from the same sample in a study of CD8+CD57+ T cells in acquired aplastic anemia. CDR3 and TCR beta VDJ profiling relied on genomic DNA as the template. TCRdb independently ran MiXCR on the reads; one entry per CDR3 protein. This table holds more than 150,000 distinct CDR3 sequences, around 45% found once. CD8+CD57+ cell expansion had been shown by flow cytometry in patients chosen for sequencing. The sample consisted of sorted CD4+, CD8+, or CD8+CD57+ T cells (not recorded which) from PBMCs. These receptors all stem from a human donor with aplastic anemia.

This clonotype has more than one count but fewer than ten. One end of the junction varies from germline; a read error may be responsible. The chain joins TRBV6-1 to TRBJ1-3; D is uncertain. Germline V gene data show CDR1 as MNHNS and CDR2 as SASEGT. The CDR3 consists of 15 residues. DNA of the CDR3: TGTGCCAGCAGACTTCGCGGCGTCCCTGGAGACACCATATATTTT. Its protein product is CASRLRGVPGDTIYF.

This clonotype has a handful of counts. The rearrangement joins TRBV29-1 to TRBJ2-3, with D uncertain. Trimming shortened V by 7 bases and J by 2 bases, and 16 bases separated the two germline ends. The CDR3 loop spans 14 amino acids. Germline values: CDR1 SQVTM, CDR2 ANQGSEA. As DNA, the CDR3 is TGCAGCGCAGGACCATCCGCCGCCACAGATACGCAGTATTTT. Translated: CSAGPSAATDTQYF.

This clonotype came up a few times. V usage is TRBV2 and J usage is TRBJ2-2; weak D call: TRBD2 (6 bases). This CDR3 comprises 14 residues. Germline CDR1 reads SNHLY; CDR2 reads FYNNEI. V lost 8 bases to trimming and J lost 7 bases, with 17 bases between them. DNA for the CDR3: TGTGCCAGCGGACTACGACGGTTGGACGGGGAGCTGTTTTTT. This sequence encodes CASGLRRLDGELFF.

The V call is TRBV7-6, the J call TRBJ2-5; 8 nucleotides agree with TRBD2. CDR3 length equals 14 residues. V gave up 3 bases and J gave up 5 bases; unmatched junction bases: 5. Germline V CDR1 and CDR2: SGHVS, FNYEAQ. For the CDR3, the DNA is TGTGCCAGCAGCTTGCGACTAGCGTCGGAGACCCAGTACTTC. This sequence encodes CASSLRLASETQYF. Supplemented by reference TRBV7-6 and TRBJ2-5, the full variable domain reads GAGVSQSPRYKVTKRGQDVALRCDPISGHVSLYWYRQALGQGPEFLTYFNYEAQQDKSGLPNDRFSAERPEGSISTLTIQRTEQRDSAMYRCASSLRLASETQYFGPGTRLLVL.

The sample holds many counts of this clonotype. The chain is built from TRBV5-1 and TRBJ1-1; 8 bases match TRBD1. The ends lost 5 bases at V and 1 base at J; junction bases unmatched: 10. In germline, CDR1 is SGHRS, CDR2 YFSETQ. The CDR3 totals 16 residues. The CDR3 protein is CASRRDRGSANTEAFF. DNA for the CDR3: TGCGCCAGCAGACGTGACAGGGGATCGGCGAACACTGAAGCTTTCTTT.

V is TRBV11-2 and J is TRBJ2-7, with D perhaps being TRBD1 or TRBD2 (5 bases each). The V gene lost 0 bases and the J gene lost 4 bases, with 13 bases spanning the gap. There are 15 residues in the CDR3. Germline values: CDR1 SGHAT, CDR2 FQNNGV. The DNA for the CDR3 is TGTGCCAGCAGCTTAGAGGGGGACGGTTTTTACGAGCAGTACTTC. Translation: CASSLEGDGFYEQYF.

V gene TRBV20-1 combines with J gene TRBJ2-1, with D tentatively TRBD1 or TRBD2 (6 bases each). Germline values: CDR1 DFQATT, CDR2 SNEGSKA (reference sequence). Between the trimmed V and J ends, which lost 1 base and 6 bases, there was a span of 16 bases. The CDR3 runs 15 residues. The CDR3 sequence: CSARAGAGLSNEQFF. DNA for the CDR3: TGCAGTGCTAGAGCGGGGGCAGGGCTGAGCAATGAGCAGTTCTTC.

This clonotype has ten or more counts. The J gene is TRBJ2-7, the V gene TRBV10-3; 7 bases fit TRBD2. CDR3 length equals 14 residues. V shed 4 bases and J 3 bases; nucleotides not matched to a gene: 6. The germline V gene has CDR1 ENHRY and CDR2 SYGVKD. The DNA for the CDR3 is TGTGCCATCAGTGCAATTGCTAGCGGCTACGAGCAGTACTTC. Translated, it gives CAISAIASGYEQYF.

The V gene is TRBV25-1, the J gene TRBJ1-2; 8 bases align to TRBD1. The CDR3 has 15 residues. Germline assignment: CDR1 MGHDK and CDR2 SYGVNS. V was pared by 4 bases and J by 0 bases, with 4 bases of the junction left unmatched. The CDR3 region has the DNA TGTGCCAGCAGTGCCCTACAGGGGGCTAACTATGGCTACACCTTC. It yields the protein CASSALQGANYGYTF.

This sequence joins TRBV6-1 and TRBJ1-1; D perhaps matches TRBD1 (5 bases). V shed 4 bases and J shed 4 bases, with 13 bases lying between them. Germline assignment: CDR1 MNHNS and CDR2 SASEGT. This CDR3 has 14 amino acids. Here the CDR3 reads CASSVQAGVTEAFF. CDR3 nucleotides: TGTGCCAGCAGTGTACAGGCGGGGGTCACTGAAGCTTTCTTT.